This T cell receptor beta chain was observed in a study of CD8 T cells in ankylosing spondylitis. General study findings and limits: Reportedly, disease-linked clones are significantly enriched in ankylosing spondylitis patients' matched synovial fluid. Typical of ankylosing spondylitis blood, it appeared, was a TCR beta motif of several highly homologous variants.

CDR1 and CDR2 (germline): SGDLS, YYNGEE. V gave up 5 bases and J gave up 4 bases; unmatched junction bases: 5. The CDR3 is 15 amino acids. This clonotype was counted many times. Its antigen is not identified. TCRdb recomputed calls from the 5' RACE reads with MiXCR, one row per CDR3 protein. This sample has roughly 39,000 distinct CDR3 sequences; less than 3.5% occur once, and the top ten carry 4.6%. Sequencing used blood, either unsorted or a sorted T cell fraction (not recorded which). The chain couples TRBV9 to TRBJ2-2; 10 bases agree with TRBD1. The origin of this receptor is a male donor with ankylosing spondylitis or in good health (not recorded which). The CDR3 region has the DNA TGTGCCAGCAGTGCCGGGACAGGGGTCACCGGGGAGCTGTTTTTT. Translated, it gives CASSAGTGVTGELFF. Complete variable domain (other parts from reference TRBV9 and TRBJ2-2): DSGVTQTPKHLITATGQRVTLRCSPRSGDLSVYWYQQSLDQGLQFLIQYYNGEERAKGNILERFSAQQFPDLHSELNLSSLELGDSALYFCASSAGTGVTGELFFGEGSRLTVL.